This is a list of T cell receptor beta chains from one sample in a study of T cell responses to AZD1222 COVID-19 vaccine. Measured with immunoSEQ multiplex PCR; TCRdb has only the in-frame clones, and not every one. The sample has 240,000 or so clones, just over 90% seen once. The sample consisted of peripheral blood, taken on day 0 of AZD1222 vaccination. These receptor sequences come from an adult in good health. Each CDR3 is given with its conserved first and last residue. A D gene is named only where the DNA matches it firmly. Expanded clones are given a class, and other clones once, few, many or no size at all.

d_call,clone_size,j_call,v_call,cdr3_nt,cdr3_aa
NA,NA,TRBJ1-4,TRBV30,TGTGCCTGCCAATTACTACCCGGGGGAAAACTGTTTTTT,CACQLLPGGKLFF
NA,NA,TRBJ1-1,TRBV6-5,TGTGCCAGCAGTTACTCCGTTGGGGGGGGAGCTTTCTTT,CASSYSVGGGAFF
NA,NA,TRBJ2-4,TRBV5-1,TGCGCCAGGAAACCGGAGGGCAAAAACATTCAGTACTTC,CARKPEGKNIQYF
TRBD2,NA,TRBJ2-2,TRBV7-8,TGTGCCAGCAGCGCCCTAGCGGACTCGAACACCGGGGAGCTGTTTTTT,CASSALADSNTGELFF
NA,NA,TRBJ2-5,TRBV14,TGTGCCAGCAGCCAAGCCCACGCCGGAGGGGAGACCCAGTACTTC,CASSQAHAGGETQYF
NA,NA,TRBJ1-2,TRBV5-1,TGCGCCAGCAGCTTGGGGGCTACCGTGAGGCATGGCTACACCTTC,CASSLGATVRHGYTF
NA,NA,TRBJ1-4,TRBV21-1,TGTGCCAGCAGCAAAGAGCGGAGGGAAATTAATGAAAAACTGTTTTTT,CASSKERREINEKLFF
TRBD2,NA,TRBJ2-7,TRBV28,TGTGCCAGCAGTTATTGGGCGCTGGGGGGGTCCTACGAGCAGTACTTC,CASSYWALGGSYEQYF
NA,NA,TRBJ1-2,TRBV5-1,TGCGCCAGCAGCTCCAGGGAGGAATATGGCTACACCTTC,CASSSREEYGYTF
NA,NA,TRBJ1-2,TRBV20-1,TGCAGTGCCAAAGACCTCCGGAGCTACACCTTC,CSAKDLRSYTF
NA,NA,TRBJ1-4,TRBV6-5,TGTGCCAGCAGCTCCGGGGGGGAGGATGAAAAACTGTTTTTT,CASSSGGEDEKLFF
TRBD2,few,TRBJ2-7,TRBV4-3,TGCGCCAGCAGCCAAGAATGGCGGGAGTGGGAGCAGTACTTC,CASSQEWREWEQYF
NA,NA,TRBJ2-1,TRBV24-1,TGTGCCACCAGTGATCCTTCGCCAACGGGAACGGGGAATGAGCAGTTCTTC,CATSDPSPTGTGNEQFF
NA,NA,TRBJ1-4,TRBV18,TGTGCCAGCTCACCCCGCGGGGGGGCAGAGGGTGAAAAACTGTTTTTT,CASSPRGGAEGEKLFF
TRBD1,NA,TRBJ2-7,TRBV6-5,TGTGCCAGCAGTCGGGACAGGACTACCTACGAGCAGTACTTC,CASSRDRTTYEQYF
NA,NA,TRBJ2-1,TRBV6-1,TGTGCCAGCAGTGAAGGGGGAGTCGACAATGAGCAGTTCTTC,CASSEGGVDNEQFF
NA,NA,TRBJ2-1,TRBV6-5,TGTGCCAGCAGTTACTCCCAATCTGCGGTCAATGAGCAGTTCTTC,CASSYSQSAVNEQFF
NA,NA,TRBJ1-1,TRBV5-1,TGCGCCAGCAGCTCCAGGTTGGGAACTGAAGCTTTCTTT,CASSSRLGTEAFF
NA,NA,TRBJ1-3,TRBV7-6,TGTGCCAGCAGCTTAGCAGGGCGCTCGCGCTCTGGAAACACCATATATTTT,CASSLAGRSRSGNTIYF
NA,once,TRBJ2-7,TRBV2,TGTGCCAGCCAGTTGAGTAGGGGTTCCTACGAGCAGTACTTC,CASQLSRGSYEQYF
NA,once,TRBJ1-3,TRBV14,TGTGCCACCGGGGAACACTTAAACACCATATATTTT,CATGEHLNTIYF
NA,NA,TRBJ1-1,TRBV29-1,TGCAGCGTTGAGATGGGCAGGGGCACTGAAGCTTTCTTT,CSVEMGRGTEAFF
NA,NA,TRBJ1-6,TRBV6-5,TGTGCCAGCAGTTACCAGGGGCCGGGATCACCCCTCCACTTT,CASSYQGPGSPLHF
TRBD1,NA,TRBJ2-3,TRBV9,TGTGCCAGCAGCCTGGGACAGGGCAGCACAGATACGCAGTATTTT,CASSLGQGSTDTQYF
NA,NA,TRBJ2-1,TRBV19,TGTGCCAGTAGTATCACAGCCGTGGATGAGCAGTTCTTC,CASSITAVDEQFF
TRBD1,NA,TRBJ1-2,TRBV2,TGTGCCAGCAGGATGGAAGGGACAGGGAGCAATGGCTACACCTTC,CASRMEGTGSNGYTF